These T cell receptor beta chains were read from a single sample in a study of somatic mutations in cytotoxic T cells in rheumatoid arthritis. This table comes from immunoSEQ multiplex PCR, and its TCRdb copy is limited to in-frame clones, with some not included. The sample records about 2,200 clones, over 60% being singletons. The source material was CD8+ T cells sorted from blood. These receptor sequences come from a man aged 65 to 85 with rheumatoid arthritis. The CDR3 runs from the conserved cysteine through the conserved F or W. A D gene is named only where the DNA matches it firmly. A clone size is listed for some rows: how often the clone was seen (once, few, many), or a class if it is expanded.

CDR3aa | CDR3nt | v_gene | d_gene | abundance | j_gene
CAGSDGLAMNTQYF | TGTGCCGGCAGTGACGGACTAGCGATGAATACGCAGTATTTT | TRBV6-4 | TRBD2 | few | TRBJ2-3
CASSNTGTSGDYEQYF | TGTGCCAGCAGTAATACCGGGACTAGCGGGGACTACGAGCAGTACTTC | TRBV28 | TRBD2 | . | TRBJ2-7
CASSLYGEGTGSYNEQFF | TGTGCCAGCAGCTTATATGGGGAGGGGACCGGGTCCTACAATGAGCAGTTCTTC | TRBV7-8 | TRBD2 | . | TRBJ2-1
CASSIGTWDGYTF | TGTGCCAGTAGTATTGGGACATGGGATGGCTACACCTTC | TRBV19 | . | . | TRBJ1-2
CASSLSGGETQYF | TGTGCCAGCAGCCTAAGCGGGGGGGAGACCCAGTACTTC | TRBV7-2 | TRBD2 | . | TRBJ2-5
CASRPAHTEAFF | TGTGCCAGCAGGCCTGCGCACACTGAAGCTTTCTTT | TRBV6-1 | . | . | TRBJ1-1
CASSEQTDLSYEQHF | TGCGCCAGCAGTGAGCAGACAGACCTCTCCTACGAGCAGCACTTC | TRBV10-2 | . | . | TRBJ2-7
CASSDSPGEKTQYF | TGTGCCAGCAGTGACTCGCCGGGGGAGAAGACCCAGTACTTC | TRBV6-4 | . | . | TRBJ2-5
CASSPKPGDEQYF | TGCGCCAGCAGCCCGAAGCCCGGGGACGAGCAGTACTTC | TRBV4-1 | . | . | TRBJ2-7
CASSYRGGPGNPNSPLHF | TGTGCCAGCAGCTACCGGGGGGGGCCGGGTAATCCGAATTCACCCCTCCACTTT | TRBV11-2 | . | . | TRBJ1-6
CASTGSGNTIYF | TGTGCCAGCACGGGGTCTGGAAACACCATATATTTT | TRBV2 | . | . | TRBJ1-3
CASSYLRAGEGETQYF | TGTGCCAGCAGTTACCTCCGAGCGGGTGAAGGAGAGACCCAGTACTTC | TRBV2 | . | . | TRBJ2-5
CASSGRYNEQFF | TGTGCCAGCAGTGGGAGGTACAATGAGCAGTTCTTC | TRBV2 | . | . | TRBJ2-1
CASSVVGAAIDTQYF | TGTGCCAGCAGCGTAGTTGGGGCTGCGATAGATACGCAGTATTTT | TRBV9 | . | . | TRBJ2-3
CASSYSVYSNQPQHF | TGTGCCAGCAGTTACAGTGTCTATAGCAATCAGCCCCAGCATTTT | TRBV6-5 | . | . | TRBJ1-5
CASSLGGGTEAFF | TGCGCCAGCAGCTTGGGTGGAGGGACTGAAGCTTTCTTT | TRBV5-1 | . | . | TRBJ1-1
CASSSSTYEQYF | TGCGCCAGCAGCTCCTCTACCTACGAGCAGTACTTC | TRBV4-1 | . | . | TRBJ2-7
CASSLGPGIAGARADTQYF | TGTGCCAGCAGCTTAGGCCCCGGTATAGCGGGAGCTAGGGCAGATACGCAGTATTTT | TRBV7-2 | TRBD2 | . | TRBJ2-3
CASSARTEQETQYF | TGTGCCAGCAGTGCCCGGACAGAACAAGAGACCCAGTACTTC | TRBV5-4 | . | . | TRBJ2-5
CASTPGLAGVTGELFF | TGTGCCAGCACCCCTGGGTTAGCGGGGGTCACCGGGGAGCTGTTTTTT | TRBV28 | TRBD2 | once | TRBJ2-2
CASSLGLADEQFF | TGTGCCAGCAGTTTGGGCCTAGCCGATGAGCAGTTCTTC | TRBV27 | . | . | TRBJ2-1
CASSLGGPGNTIYF | TGTGCCAGCAGCTTAGGGGGCCCTGGAAACACCATATATTTT | TRBV11-2 | . | . | TRBJ1-3
CASSKDRGGLHEQYF | TGTGCCAGCAGCAAAGATCGGGGAGGGCTCCACGAGCAGTACTTC | TRBV21-1 | . | . | TRBJ2-7
CASSPPTLGLTYEQYF | TGTGCCAGCAGCCCCCCGACTCTCGGCTTAACCTACGAGCAGTACTTC | TRBV7-9 | . | . | TRBJ2-7
CASSPLGDYTDTQYF | TGTGCCAGCAGCCCGCTCGGGGACTACACAGATACGCAGTATTTT | TRBV7-3 | TRBD2 | large | TRBJ2-3
CASSIDRDRGHGQPQHF | TGTGCCAGCAGCATTGACCGGGACAGGGGGCACGGTCAGCCCCAGCATTTT | TRBV5-6 | TRBD1 | . | TRBJ1-5
CASRTSGGKDEQFF | TGCGCCAGCAGGACTAGCGGGGGGAAGGATGAGCAGTTCTTC | TRBV5-1 | TRBD2 | once | TRBJ2-1
CASSLAQFYEQYF | TGTGCCAGCAGCTTAGCACAGTTTTACGAGCAGTACTTC | TRBV11-2 | . | . | TRBJ2-7
CASSLWPAGEVDTQYF | TGTGCCAGCAGCTTGTGGCCAGCGGGGGAGGTAGATACGCAGTATTTT | TRBV5-6 | TRBD2 | once | TRBJ2-3
CASSSTTDSGNTIYF | TGTGCCAGCAGCTCCACAACAGACTCTGGAAACACCATATATTTT | TRBV11-3 | . | . | TRBJ1-3
CASSPEPRSPYGYTF | TGTGCCAGCAGTCCCGAGCCCCGATCCCCCTATGGCTACACCTTC | TRBV6-5 | . | . | TRBJ1-2
CASSGGLAGQGEQFF | TGTGCCAGCAGTGGGGGACTAGCGGGGCAAGGGGAGCAGTTCTTC | TRBV6-6 | TRBD2 | . | TRBJ2-1
CASSQDLQGAYEQYF | TGTGCCAGCAGCCAAGATTTACAGGGGGCCTACGAGCAGTACTTC | TRBV4-2 | TRBD1 | once | TRBJ2-7
CASSLSYEQYF | TGTGCCAGCAGCCTATCCTACGAGCAGTACTTC | TRBV14 | . | . | TRBJ2-7
CASSLSEGGDYEQYF | TGTGCCAGCAGCCTATCTGAGGGAGGCGACTACGAGCAGTACTTC | TRBV28 | . | . | TRBJ2-7
CASISRDRPLSRHF | TGTGCCAGCATATCCCGGGACAGGCCTTTGAGCAGGCACTTC | TRBV28 | TRBD1 | . | TRBJ2-7
CASSLLAGKEYEQYF | TGCGCCAGCAGCTTGCTAGCGGGAAAGGAGTACGAGCAGTACTTC | TRBV5-1 | TRBD2 | few | TRBJ2-7
CASSFPGGAGETQYF | TGCGCCAGCAGCTTTCCAGGGGGCGCGGGAGAGACCCAGTACTTC | TRBV5-1 | TRBD1 | . | TRBJ2-5
CASSQYETGVTGELFF | TGCGCCAGCAGTCAATACGAGACAGGGGTCACCGGGGAGCTGTTTTTT | TRBV23-1 | TRBD1 | few | TRBJ2-2
CASSSRMNTEAFF | TGCGCCAGCAGCTCCAGGATGAACACTGAAGCTTTCTTT | TRBV5-1 | . | . | TRBJ1-1
CASSVEAGGTYEQYF | TGTGCCAGCAGCGTAGAAGCGGGAGGCACCTACGAGCAGTACTTC | TRBV9 | TRBD2 | few | TRBJ2-7